This T cell receptor (beta chain) was identified in a study of T cell clonotyping in hematopoietic cell transplantation. Study findings and constraints: Recipient TCR diversity dropped after transplant; expanded clonotypes rose from day 30 to 180. Few recipient clonotypes overlapped donors; over 95% were de novo at given depth.

A word on this clone: Its target is not known.

Assay: immunoSEQ multiplex PCR; the TCRdb copy retains only in-frame clones and omits some. The repertoire consists of approximately 16,000 clones, with 90% occurring once and the leading ten covering around 3%. CDR3 size: 16 residues. V was cut by 2 bases and J by 7 bases, with 20 bases left in between. Germline V gene data show CDR1 as SGHVS and CDR2 as FQNEAQ. Sequences were obtained from peripheral blood mononuclear cells. The chain recombines TRBV7-8 with TRBJ1-2, with D perhaps matching TRBD1 (5 bases). The sequence was collected from a man in his forties or fifties in good health. Some clones in this sample may be carry-over from other donors' samples. CDR3 amino acids: CASSLSAGPGGGGYTF. Written as DNA, the CDR3 is TGTGCCAGCAGCTTATCGGCAGGCCCTGGGGGGGGTGGCTACACCTTC.